This T cell receptor beta chain was observed in a study of OX40 agonist ivuxolimab in advanced cancers. In the study overall: Ivuxolimab, an agonistic anti-OX40 (CD134) antibody, was given to patients. At roughly 80% male, the cohort had a mean age of about 60 years, ranging from roughly 20 to 79. Study-wide points: Partial responders treated at 0.1-3.0 mg/kg exhibited clonal expansion among the lowest measured.

In regard to this clone: Its antigen is still unknown.

V gave up 1 base and J gave up 3 bases, with 10 bases separating them. Germline V gene data show CDR1 as SEHNR and CDR2 as FQNEAQ (reference sequence). The CDR3 is 14 residues long. Assay: immunoSEQ multiplex PCR; the TCRdb copy retains only in-frame clones and omits some. This sample yields about 50,000 clones, of which 70% to 90% are seen a single time; 0.5% to 0.65% belongs to the top ten. The sequence was obtained from an adult with an advanced solid tumor such as melanoma, head and neck, liver or kidney cancer. The source was CD4+ or CD8+ T cells sorted from blood, collected in a trial of the OX40 agonist ivuxolimab. The chain couples TRBV7-9 to TRBJ2-7; D perhaps matches TRBD2 (5 bases). The CDR3 loop reads CASSLEGAHYEQYF. CDR3 sequence (DNA): TGTGCCAGCAGCTTAGAGGGAGCTCACTACGAGCAGTACTTC.